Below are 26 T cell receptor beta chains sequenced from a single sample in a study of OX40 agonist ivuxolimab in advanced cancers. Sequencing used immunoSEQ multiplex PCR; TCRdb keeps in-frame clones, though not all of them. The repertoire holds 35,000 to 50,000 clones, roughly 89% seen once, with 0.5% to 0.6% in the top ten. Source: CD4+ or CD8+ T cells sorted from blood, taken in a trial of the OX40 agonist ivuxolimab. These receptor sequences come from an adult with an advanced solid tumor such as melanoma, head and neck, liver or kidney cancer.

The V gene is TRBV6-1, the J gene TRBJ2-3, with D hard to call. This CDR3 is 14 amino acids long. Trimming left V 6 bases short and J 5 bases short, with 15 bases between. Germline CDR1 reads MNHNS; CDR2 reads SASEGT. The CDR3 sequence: CASRDPGPGDTQYF. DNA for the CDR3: TGTGCCAGCAGGGACCCTGGGCCCGGAGATACGCAGTATTTT.

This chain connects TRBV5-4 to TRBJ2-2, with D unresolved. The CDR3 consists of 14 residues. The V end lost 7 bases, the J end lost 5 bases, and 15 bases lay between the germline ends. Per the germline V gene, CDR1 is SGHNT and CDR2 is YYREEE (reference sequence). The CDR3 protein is CASSPMVGTGELFF. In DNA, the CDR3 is TGTGCCAGCTCCCCTATGGTTGGGACCGGGGAGCTGTTTTTT. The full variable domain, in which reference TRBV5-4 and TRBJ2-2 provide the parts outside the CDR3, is ETGVTQSPTHLIKTRGQQVTLRCSSQSGHNTVSWYQQALGQGPQFIFQYYREEENGRGNFPPRFSGLQFPNYSSELNVNALELDDSALYLCASSPMVGTGELFFGEGSRLTVL.

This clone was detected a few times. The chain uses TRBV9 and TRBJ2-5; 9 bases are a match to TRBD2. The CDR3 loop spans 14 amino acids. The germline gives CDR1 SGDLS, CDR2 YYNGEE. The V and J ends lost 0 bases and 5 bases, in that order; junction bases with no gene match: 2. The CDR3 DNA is TGTGCCAGCAGCGTAGTTAGCGGGGGTGAGACCCAGTACTTC. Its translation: CASSVVSGGETQYF.

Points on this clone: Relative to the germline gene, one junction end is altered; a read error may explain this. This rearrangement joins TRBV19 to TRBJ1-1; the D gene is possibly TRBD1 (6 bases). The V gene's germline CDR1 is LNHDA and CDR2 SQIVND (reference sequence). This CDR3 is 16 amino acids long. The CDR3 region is CASSIDFGQGNAEAFF. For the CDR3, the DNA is TGTGCCAGTAGTATAGATTTTGGTCAGGGGAACGCTGAAGCTTTCTTT.

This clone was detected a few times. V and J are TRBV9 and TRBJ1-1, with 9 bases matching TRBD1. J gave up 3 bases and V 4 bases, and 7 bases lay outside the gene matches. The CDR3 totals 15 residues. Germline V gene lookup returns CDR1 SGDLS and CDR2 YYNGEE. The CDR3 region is CASSPRDREDTEAFF. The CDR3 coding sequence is TGTGCCAGCAGCCCCCGGGACAGGGAGGACACTGAAGCTTTCTTT.

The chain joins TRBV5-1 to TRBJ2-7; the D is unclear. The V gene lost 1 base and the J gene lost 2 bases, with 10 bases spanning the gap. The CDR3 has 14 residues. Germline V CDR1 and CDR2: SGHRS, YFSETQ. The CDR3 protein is CASSLSAYTYEQYF. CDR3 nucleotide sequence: TGCGCCAGCAGCTTGTCGGCCTACACCTACGAGCAGTACTTC. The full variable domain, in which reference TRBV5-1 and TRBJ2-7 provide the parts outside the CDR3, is KAGVTQTPRYLIKTRGQQVTLSCSPISGHRSVSWYQQTPGQGLQFLFEYFSETQRNKGNFPGRFSGRQFSNSRSEMNVSTLELGDSALYLCASSLSAYTYEQYFGPGTRLTVT.

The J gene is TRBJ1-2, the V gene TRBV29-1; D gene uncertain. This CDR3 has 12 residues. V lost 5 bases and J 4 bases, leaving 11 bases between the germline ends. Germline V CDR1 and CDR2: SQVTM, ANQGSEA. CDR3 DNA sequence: TGCAGCGTTCTCGGACTAGTCTATGGCTACACCTTC. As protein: CSVLGLVYGYTF.

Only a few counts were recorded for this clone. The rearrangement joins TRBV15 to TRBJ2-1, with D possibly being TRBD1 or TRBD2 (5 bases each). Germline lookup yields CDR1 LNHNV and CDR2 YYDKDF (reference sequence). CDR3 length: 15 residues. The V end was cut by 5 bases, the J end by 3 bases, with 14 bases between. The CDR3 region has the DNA TGTGCCACCAGCTCCCGTGGGGGATTCTACAATGAGCAGTTCTTC. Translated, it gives CATSSRGGFYNEQFF.

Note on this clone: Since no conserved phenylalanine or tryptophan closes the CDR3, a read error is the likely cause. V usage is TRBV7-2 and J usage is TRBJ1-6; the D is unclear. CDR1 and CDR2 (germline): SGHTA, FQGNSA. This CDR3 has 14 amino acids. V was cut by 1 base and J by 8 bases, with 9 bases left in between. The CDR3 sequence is CASSLGPLYSPLHL. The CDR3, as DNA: TGTGCCAGCAGCTTAGGGCCGCTTTATTCACCCCTCCACCTT.

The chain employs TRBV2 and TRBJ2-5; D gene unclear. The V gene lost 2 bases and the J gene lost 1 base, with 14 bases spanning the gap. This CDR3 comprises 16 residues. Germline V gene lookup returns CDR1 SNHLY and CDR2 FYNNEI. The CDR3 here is CASSERAALIQETQYF. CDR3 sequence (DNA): TGTGCCAGCAGTGAACGGGCAGCTCTTATCCAAGAGACCCAGTACTTC.

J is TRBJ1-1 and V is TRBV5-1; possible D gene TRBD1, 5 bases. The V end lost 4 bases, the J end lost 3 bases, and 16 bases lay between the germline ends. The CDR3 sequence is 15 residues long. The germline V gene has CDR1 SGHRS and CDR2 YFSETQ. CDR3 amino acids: CASSDQGRGDTEAFF. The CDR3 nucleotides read TGCGCCAGCAGCGATCAGGGACGGGGCGACACTGAAGCTTTCTTT. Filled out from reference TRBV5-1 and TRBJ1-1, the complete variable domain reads KAGVTQTPRYLIKTRGQQVTLSCSPISGHRSVSWYQQTPGQGLQFLFEYFSETQRNKGNFPGRFSGRQFSNSRSEMNVSTLELGDSALYLCASSDQGRGDTEAFFGQGTRLTVV.

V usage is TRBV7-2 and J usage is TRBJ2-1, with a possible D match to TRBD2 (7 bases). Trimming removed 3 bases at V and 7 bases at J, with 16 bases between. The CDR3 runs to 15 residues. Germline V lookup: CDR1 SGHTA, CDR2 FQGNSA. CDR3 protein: CASSLAGATRNEQFF. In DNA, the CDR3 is TGTGCCAGCAGCTTGGCGGGGGCAACTAGGAATGAGCAGTTCTTC.

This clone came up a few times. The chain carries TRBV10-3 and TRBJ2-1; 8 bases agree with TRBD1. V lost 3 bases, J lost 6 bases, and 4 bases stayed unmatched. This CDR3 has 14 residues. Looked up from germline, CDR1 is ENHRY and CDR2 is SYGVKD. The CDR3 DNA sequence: TGTGCCATCAGTGACCGGACAGGGTCCAATGAGCAGTTCTTC. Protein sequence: CAISDRTGSNEQFF.

CDR3 coding DNA: TGTGCCAGTAGTATTTGGCAGGAAGATGAAAAACTGTTTTTT. Its protein is CASSIWQEDEKLFF. The chain carries TRBV19 and TRBJ1-4; D is ambiguous. V was cut by 3 bases and J by 6 bases, with 11 bases left in between. CDR1 is LNHDA, CDR2 SQIVND, per germline (reference sequence). There are 14 residues in the CDR3. Full variable domain (rest looked up from reference TRBV19 and TRBJ1-4): DGGITQSPKYLFRKEGQNVTLSCEQNLNHDAMYWYRQDPGQGLRLIYYSQIVNDFQKGDIAEGYSVSREKKESFPLTVTSAQKNPTAFYLCASSIWQEDEKLFFGSGTQLSVL.

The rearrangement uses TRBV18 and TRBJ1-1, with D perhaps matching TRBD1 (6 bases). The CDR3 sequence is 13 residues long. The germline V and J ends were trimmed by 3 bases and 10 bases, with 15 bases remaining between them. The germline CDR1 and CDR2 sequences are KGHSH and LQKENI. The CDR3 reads CASSPSDTRGAFF. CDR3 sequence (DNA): TGTGCCAGCTCACCGTCCGACACCAGGGGAGCTTTCTTT.

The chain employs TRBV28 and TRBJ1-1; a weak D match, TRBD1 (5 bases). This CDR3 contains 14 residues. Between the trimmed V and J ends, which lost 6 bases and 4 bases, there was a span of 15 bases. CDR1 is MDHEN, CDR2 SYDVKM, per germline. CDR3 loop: CASSRHRGGTEAFF. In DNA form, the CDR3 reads TGTGCCAGCAGCCGACACCGGGGGGGCACTGAAGCTTTCTTT.

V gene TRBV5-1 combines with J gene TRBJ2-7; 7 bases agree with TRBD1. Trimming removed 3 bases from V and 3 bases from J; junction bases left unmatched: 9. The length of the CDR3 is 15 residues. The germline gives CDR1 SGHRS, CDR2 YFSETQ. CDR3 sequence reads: CASSSQGEGDYEQYF. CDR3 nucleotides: TGCGCCAGCAGCTCTCAGGGGGAAGGGGACTACGAGCAGTACTTC.

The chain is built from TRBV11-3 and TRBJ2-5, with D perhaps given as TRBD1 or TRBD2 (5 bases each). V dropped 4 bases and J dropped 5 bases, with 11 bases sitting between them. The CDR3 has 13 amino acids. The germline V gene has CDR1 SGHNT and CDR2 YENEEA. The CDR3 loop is CASSSGAGETQYF. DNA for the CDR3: TGTGCCAGCAGCTCCGGGGCAGGGGAGACCCAGTACTTC.

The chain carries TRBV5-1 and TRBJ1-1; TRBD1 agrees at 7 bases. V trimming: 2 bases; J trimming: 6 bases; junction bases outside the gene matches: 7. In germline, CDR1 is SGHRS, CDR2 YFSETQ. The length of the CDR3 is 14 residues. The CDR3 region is CASSLLTGAPEAFF. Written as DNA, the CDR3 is TGCGCCAGCAGCTTACTCACAGGGGCCCCTGAAGCTTTCTTT.

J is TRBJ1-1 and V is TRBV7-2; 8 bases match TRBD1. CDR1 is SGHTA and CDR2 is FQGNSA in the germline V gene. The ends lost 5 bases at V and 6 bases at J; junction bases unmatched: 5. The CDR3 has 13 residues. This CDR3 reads CASSPQGASEAFF. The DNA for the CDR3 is TGTGCCAGCAGCCCGCAGGGGGCTTCTGAAGCTTTCTTT.

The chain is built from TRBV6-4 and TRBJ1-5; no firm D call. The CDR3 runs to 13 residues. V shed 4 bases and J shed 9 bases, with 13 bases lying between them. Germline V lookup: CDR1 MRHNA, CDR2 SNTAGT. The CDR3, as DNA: TGTGCCAGCAGTGCCGCTCCGGGTCCGCCCCAGCATTTT. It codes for CASSAAPGPPQHF.

In DNA, the CDR3 is TGTGCCAGCAGCTCCCCCAAGGTTTCCTACAATGAGCAGTTCTTC. Translating gives CASSSPKVSYNEQFF. The V call is TRBV7-9, the J call TRBJ2-1; D unclear. The V gene's germline CDR1 is SEHNR and CDR2 FQNEAQ (reference sequence). V was pared by 4 bases and J by 1 base, with 11 bases between. This CDR3 contains 15 residues.

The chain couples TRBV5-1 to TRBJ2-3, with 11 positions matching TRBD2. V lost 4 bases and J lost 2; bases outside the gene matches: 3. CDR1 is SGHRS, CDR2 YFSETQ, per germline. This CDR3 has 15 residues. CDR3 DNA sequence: TGCGCCAGCAGCAAGGGACTAGCGGACACAGATACGCAGTATTTT. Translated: CASSKGLADTDTQYF. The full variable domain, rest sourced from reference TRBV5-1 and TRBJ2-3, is KAGVTQTPRYLIKTRGQQVTLSCSPISGHRSVSWYQQTPGQGLQFLFEYFSETQRNKGNFPGRFSGRQFSNSRSEMNVSTLELGDSALYLCASSKGLADTDTQYFGPGTRLTVL.

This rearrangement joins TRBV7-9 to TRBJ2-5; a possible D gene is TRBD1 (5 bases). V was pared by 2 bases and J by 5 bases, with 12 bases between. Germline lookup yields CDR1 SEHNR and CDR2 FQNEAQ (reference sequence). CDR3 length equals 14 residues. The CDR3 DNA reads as TGTGCCAGCAGCTTATCAACAGGTGGGGAGACCCAGTACTTC. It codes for CASSLSTGGETQYF.

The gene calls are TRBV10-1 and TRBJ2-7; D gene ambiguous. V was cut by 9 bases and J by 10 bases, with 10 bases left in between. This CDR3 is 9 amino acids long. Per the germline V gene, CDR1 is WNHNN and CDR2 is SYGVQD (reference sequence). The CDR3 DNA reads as TGCGCCAGGCCGGTTCCCCAGTACTTC. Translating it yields CARPVPQYF.

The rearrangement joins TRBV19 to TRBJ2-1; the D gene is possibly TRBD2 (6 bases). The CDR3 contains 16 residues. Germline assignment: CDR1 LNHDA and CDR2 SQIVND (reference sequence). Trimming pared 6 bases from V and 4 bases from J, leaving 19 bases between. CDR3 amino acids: CASSRDSLGGYNEQFF. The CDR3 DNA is TGTGCCAGTAGCCGGGACTCCTTGGGTGGGTACAATGAGCAGTTCTTC.